This T cell receptor beta chain stems from a study of cytomegalovirus exposure and HLA in healthy donors. General study results and limits: The authors later found most CMV-associated TCR beta chains appeared HLA-restricted. Likely technical artifact: a cluster of highly shared sequence variants. TCR beta chains numbering some 160 were designated cytomegalovirus-associated.

There are 18 residues in the CDR3. Germline loops: CDR1 KGHSY, CDR2 FQNENV. The V and J ends lost 0 bases and 5 bases, in that order; junction bases with no gene match: 12. Points on this clone: Antigen unknown.

13 Jbeta primers and 60 Vbeta primers were used for the PCR. This table comes from immunoSEQ multiplex PCR, and its TCRdb copy is limited to in-frame clones, with some not included. The profile shows around 140,000 clones, roughly 78% of them singletons. The sequence came from a female donor in good health and CMV-seronegative. The chain recombines TRBV16 with TRBJ2-5; 10 bases line up with TRBD1. The sequenced sample consisted of PBMCs. This CDR3 is CASSQSLTGGFIDETQYF. DNA for the CDR3: TGTGCCAGCAGCCAATCTCTGACAGGGGGCTTTATCGATGAGACCCAGTACTTC.